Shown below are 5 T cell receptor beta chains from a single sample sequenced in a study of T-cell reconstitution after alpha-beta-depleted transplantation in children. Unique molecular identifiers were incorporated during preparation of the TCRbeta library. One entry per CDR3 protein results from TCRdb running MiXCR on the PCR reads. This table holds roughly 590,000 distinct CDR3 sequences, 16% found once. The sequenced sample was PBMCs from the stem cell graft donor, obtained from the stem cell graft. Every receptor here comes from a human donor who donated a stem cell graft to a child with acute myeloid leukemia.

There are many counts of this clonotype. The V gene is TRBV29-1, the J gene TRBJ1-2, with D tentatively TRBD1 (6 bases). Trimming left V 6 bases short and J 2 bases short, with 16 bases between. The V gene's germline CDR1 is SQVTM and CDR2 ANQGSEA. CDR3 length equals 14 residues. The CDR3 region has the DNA TGCAGCGTAAGGGGGGAACTTAGAAACTATGGCTACACCTTC. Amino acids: CSVRGELRNYGYTF. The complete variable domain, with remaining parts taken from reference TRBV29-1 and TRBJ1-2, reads SAVISQKPSRDICQRGTSLTIQCQVDSQVTMMFWYRQQPGQSLTLIATANQGSEATYESGFVIDKFPISRPNLTFSTLTVSNMSPEDSSIYLCSVRGELRNYGYTFGSGTRLTVV.

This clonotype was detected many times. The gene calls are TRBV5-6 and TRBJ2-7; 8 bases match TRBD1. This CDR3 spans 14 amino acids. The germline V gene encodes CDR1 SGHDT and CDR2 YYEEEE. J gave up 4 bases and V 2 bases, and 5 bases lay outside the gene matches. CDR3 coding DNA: TGTGCCAGCAGCTTCCAGGGGGCGGGGTACGAGCAGTACTTC. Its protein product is CASSFQGAGYEQYF.

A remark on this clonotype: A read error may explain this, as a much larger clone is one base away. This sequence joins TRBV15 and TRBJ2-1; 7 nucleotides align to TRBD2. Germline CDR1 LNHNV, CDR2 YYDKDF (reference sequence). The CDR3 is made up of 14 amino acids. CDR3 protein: CATSRELAPDDQFF. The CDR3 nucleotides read TGTGCCACCAGCAGAGAACTAGCGCCGGATGACCAGTTCTTC.

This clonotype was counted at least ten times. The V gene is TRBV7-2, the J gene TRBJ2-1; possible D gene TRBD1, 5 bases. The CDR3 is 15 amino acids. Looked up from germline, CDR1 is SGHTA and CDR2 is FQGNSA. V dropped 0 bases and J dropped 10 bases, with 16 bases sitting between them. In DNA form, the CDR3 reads TGTGCCAGCAGCTTAGCGGTTTCAGGGCTCGGGGAGCAGTTCTTC. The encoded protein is CASSLAVSGLGEQFF.

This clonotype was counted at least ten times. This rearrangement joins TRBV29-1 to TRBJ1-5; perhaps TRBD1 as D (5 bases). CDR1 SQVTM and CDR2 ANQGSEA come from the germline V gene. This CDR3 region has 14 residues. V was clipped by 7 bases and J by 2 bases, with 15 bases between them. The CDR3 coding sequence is TGCAGCGCCCTCCCGGCGGGGGGCAATCAGCCCCAGCATTTT. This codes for CSALPAGGNQPQHF.